These T cell receptor beta chains were read from a single sample in a study of blood T cell repertoires in COVID-19. Data came from immunoSEQ multiplex PCR; TCRdb stores just in-frame clones and leaves some out. The sample shows some 430,000 clones, 90% of them seen only once. Sequencing was carried out using PBMCs or T cells enriched from blood (not recorded which). The receptors shown here come from a man younger than 35 who had recovered from COVID-19. Each CDR3 is given with its conserved first and last residue. The order of the fields is D gene, V gene, clone size, J gene, CDR3 protein, CDR3 DNA. D genes are given only for firm matches. For some rows the clone size is stated as once, few or many, or as a class when expanded; others skip it.

d_call: TRBD1; v_call: TRBV23-1; clone_size: -; j_call: TRBJ2-7; cdr3_aa: CASRDIKAQGASNEQYF; cdr3_nt: TGCGCCAGCAGGGACATTAAGGCACAGGGGGCTTCCAACGAGCAGTACTTC
d_call: TRBD1; v_call: TRBV11-3; clone_size: -; j_call: TRBJ1-1; cdr3_aa: CASSLYGTGGETEAFF; cdr3_nt: TGTGCCAGCAGCTTATATGGGACAGGGGGCGAAACTGAAGCTTTCTTT
d_call: TRBD1; v_call: TRBV28; clone_size: -; j_call: TRBJ1-4; cdr3_aa: CASVGQAMFEKLFF; cdr3_nt: TGTGCCAGCGTGGGACAGGCGATGTTTGAAAAACTGTTTTTT
d_call: -; v_call: TRBV19; clone_size: -; j_call: TRBJ1-1; cdr3_aa: CASKRPELNTEAFF; cdr3_nt: TGTGCCAGTAAGCGGCCGGAATTGAACACTGAAGCTTTCTTT
d_call: -; v_call: TRBV3-1/TRBV3-2; clone_size: -; j_call: TRBJ2-5; cdr3_aa: CASSLGGAQYF; cdr3_nt: TGTGCCAGCAGCCTTGGAGGGGCCCAGTACTTC
d_call: TRBD1; v_call: TRBV9; clone_size: -; j_call: TRBJ1-6; cdr3_aa: CASSQSRDRPNSPLHF; cdr3_nt: TGTGCCAGCAGCCAATCGAGGGACAGACCTAATTCACCCCTCCACTTT
d_call: -; v_call: TRBV10-3; clone_size: -; j_call: TRBJ1-1; cdr3_aa: CAIKGPRTANTEAFF; cdr3_nt: TGTGCCATCAAAGGCCCCCGGACAGCTAACACTGAAGCTTTCTTT
d_call: -; v_call: TRBV12-3/TRBV12-4; clone_size: -; j_call: TRBJ1-5; cdr3_aa: CASSPYQGQPQHF; cdr3_nt: TGTGCCAGCAGTCCATATCAGGGTCAGCCCCAGCATTTT
d_call: -; v_call: TRBV6-1; clone_size: -; j_call: TRBJ2-7; cdr3_aa: CASSEEGRVDEQYF; cdr3_nt: TGTGCCAGCAGTGAAGAGGGCAGGGTCGACGAGCAGTACTTC
d_call: TRBD1; v_call: TRBV13; clone_size: -; j_call: TRBJ1-2; cdr3_aa: CASSLAPRTGVNYGYTF; cdr3_nt: TGTGCCAGCAGCTTAGCTCCTAGGACAGGGGTTAACTATGGCTACACCTTC
d_call: TRBD2; v_call: TRBV7-3; clone_size: -; j_call: TRBJ2-7; cdr3_aa: CASSVGAGADEQYF; cdr3_nt: TGTGCCAGCAGCGTCGGGGCGGGAGCGGACGAGCAGTACTTC
d_call: TRBD1; v_call: TRBV24-1; clone_size: -; j_call: TRBJ2-2; cdr3_aa: CATGTGAANTGELFF; cdr3_nt: TGTGCCACCGGGACAGGAGCCGCGAACACCGGGGAGCTGTTTTTT
d_call: TRBD1; v_call: TRBV7-8; clone_size: -; j_call: TRBJ1-5; cdr3_aa: CASSRQGANQPQHF; cdr3_nt: TGTGCCAGCAGCAGGCAGGGGGCCAATCAGCCCCAGCATTTT
d_call: -; v_call: TRBV3-1/TRBV3-2; clone_size: -; j_call: TRBJ2-7; cdr3_aa: CASSPWGLRLQIHEQYF; cdr3_nt: TGTGCCAGCAGCCCTTGGGGACTCCGCCTTCAAATCCACGAGCAGTACTTC
d_call: -; v_call: TRBV27; clone_size: -; j_call: TRBJ2-1; cdr3_aa: CATRLGRSSYNEQFF; cdr3_nt: TGTGCCACCAGATTAGGTCGCAGCTCCTACAATGAGCAGTTCTTC
d_call: -; v_call: TRBV7-9; clone_size: -; j_call: TRBJ2-3; cdr3_aa: CASEGGTTDTQYF; cdr3_nt: TGTGCCAGTGAGGGCGGGACCACAGATACGCAGTATTTT
d_call: -; v_call: TRBV18; clone_size: once; j_call: TRBJ1-1; cdr3_aa: CASSPPPPGLATEAFF; cdr3_nt: TGTGCCAGCTCCCCTCCCCCTCCCGGGTTGGCAACTGAAGCTTTCTTT
d_call: TRBD1; v_call: TRBV7-3; clone_size: -; j_call: TRBJ2-7; cdr3_aa: CASSLTGTGYPTLKQYF; cdr3_nt: TGTGCCAGCAGCTTAACCGGGACAGGGTATCCCACCCTCAAGCAGTACTTC
d_call: -; v_call: TRBV29-1; clone_size: once; j_call: TRBJ1-2; cdr3_aa: CSVFGGGAFGYTF; cdr3_nt: TGCAGCGTTTTCGGGGGAGGGGCTTTCGGCTACACCTTC
d_call: TRBD2; v_call: TRBV6-6; clone_size: -; j_call: TRBJ2-3; cdr3_aa: CASSYVRELDTDTQYF; cdr3_nt: TGTGCCAGCAGTTACGTGCGGGAGTTAGACACAGATACGCAGTATTTT
d_call: -; v_call: TRBV19; clone_size: -; j_call: TRBJ2-3; cdr3_aa: CASSIGGRNPTDTQYF; cdr3_nt: TGTGCCAGTAGTATAGGAGGCAGAAACCCCACAGATACGCAGTATTTT
d_call: -; v_call: TRBV9; clone_size: -; j_call: TRBJ2-3; cdr3_aa: CASSVAEDFTNTDTQYF; cdr3_nt: TGTGCCAGCAGCGTAGCGGAGGATTTTACTAACACAGATACGCAGTATTTT
d_call: -; v_call: TRBV5-1; clone_size: few; j_call: TRBJ1-1; cdr3_aa: CASSLGSEAITEAFF; cdr3_nt: TGCGCCAGCAGCTTGGGGTCAGAGGCGATCACTGAAGCTTTCTTT
d_call: -; v_call: TRBV18; clone_size: once; j_call: TRBJ1-5; cdr3_aa: CASSFGSFSNQPQHF; cdr3_nt: TGTGCCAGCTCTTTCGGGAGCTTTAGCAATCAGCCCCAGCATTTT
d_call: -; v_call: TRBV15; clone_size: -; j_call: TRBJ1-3; cdr3_aa: CATSRDISGNTIYF; cdr3_nt: TGTGCCACCAGCAGGGACATCTCTGGAAACACCATATATTTT
d_call: -; v_call: TRBV9; clone_size: -; j_call: TRBJ2-2; cdr3_aa: CASSVDTGSGELFF; cdr3_nt: TGTGCCAGCAGCGTCGACACTGGGTCCGGGGAGCTGTTTTTT
d_call: TRBD1; v_call: TRBV6-1; clone_size: -; j_call: TRBJ1-1; cdr3_aa: CASSSDRAGTEAFF; cdr3_nt: TGTGCCAGCAGTTCCGACAGGGCTGGGACTGAAGCTTTCTTT
d_call: TRBD2; v_call: TRBV19; clone_size: -; j_call: TRBJ2-1; cdr3_aa: CASSARTSGLTDEQFF; cdr3_nt: TGTGCCAGTAGTGCCCGGACTAGCGGACTCACCGATGAGCAGTTCTTC
d_call: -; v_call: TRBV15; clone_size: -; j_call: TRBJ2-1; cdr3_aa: CATSRVRDEQFF; cdr3_nt: TGTGCCACCAGCAGAGTCCGCGATGAGCAGTTCTTC
d_call: -; v_call: TRBV5-1; clone_size: -; j_call: TRBJ2-5; cdr3_aa: CASSLTGYQETQYF; cdr3_nt: TGCGCCAGCAGCTTGACAGGGTATCAAGAGACCCAGTACTTC
d_call: -; v_call: TRBV15; clone_size: -; j_call: TRBJ2-7; cdr3_aa: CATSRVGMDNYEQYF; cdr3_nt: TGTGCCACCAGCAGAGTTGGCATGGACAACTACGAGCAGTACTTC
d_call: -; v_call: TRBV13; clone_size: -; j_call: TRBJ1-2; cdr3_aa: CASSQRQTHSYGYTF; cdr3_nt: TGTGCCAGCAGCCAAAGACAGACACACAGCTATGGCTACACCTTC
d_call: -; v_call: TRBV12-3/TRBV12-4; clone_size: -; j_call: TRBJ1-2; cdr3_aa: CASSLGGYYTF; cdr3_nt: TGTGCCAGCAGTTTAGGCGGGTACTACACCTTC
d_call: -; v_call: TRBV3-1/TRBV3-2; clone_size: -; j_call: TRBJ2-2; cdr3_aa: CAAQHRGLSGELFF; cdr3_nt: TGTGCCGCTCAACACAGGGGACTCTCCGGGGAGCTGTTTTTT
d_call: -; v_call: TRBV16; clone_size: -; j_call: TRBJ1-2; cdr3_aa: CASSPRGRGYTF; cdr3_nt: TGTGCCAGCAGCCCCAGGGGTCGTGGCTACACCTTC
d_call: -; v_call: TRBV2; clone_size: -; j_call: TRBJ1-6; cdr3_aa: CASRTPNSPLHF; cdr3_nt: TGTGCCAGCAGAACTCCAAACAGTCCCCTCCACTTT
d_call: -; v_call: TRBV5-5; clone_size: -; j_call: TRBJ2-7; cdr3_aa: CASSLSSLYEQYF; cdr3_nt: TGTGCCAGCAGCTTGTCGTCCCTATACGAGCAGTACTTC
d_call: -; v_call: TRBV28; clone_size: -; j_call: TRBJ2-5; cdr3_aa: CASGQYQETQYF; cdr3_nt: TGTGCCAGCGGACAGTATCAAGAGACCCAGTACTTC
d_call: -; v_call: TRBV6-1; clone_size: -; j_call: TRBJ2-7; cdr3_aa: CASSDRSYEQYF; cdr3_nt: TGTGCCAGCAGTGACAGGTCCTACGAGCAGTACTTC
d_call: -; v_call: TRBV3-1/TRBV3-2; clone_size: -; j_call: TRBJ1-1; cdr3_aa: CASSLQGLRNTEAFF; cdr3_nt: TGTGCCAGCAGTCTACAGGGTTTGCGGAACACTGAAGCTTTCTTT
d_call: TRBD1; v_call: TRBV19; clone_size: -; j_call: TRBJ1-5; cdr3_aa: CASSKAKQGVRNQPQHF; cdr3_nt: TGTGCCAGTAGTAAGGCAAAACAGGGGGTGAGGAATCAGCCCCAGCATTTT
d_call: -; v_call: TRBV9; clone_size: -; j_call: TRBJ1-6; cdr3_aa: CASSSQGTDNSPLHF; cdr3_nt: TGTGCCAGCAGCTCACAGGGAACCGATAATTCACCCCTCCACTTT